This TCR beta chain was captured by sequencing in a study of control samples from healthy donors and cancer patients. Germline V gene lookup returns CDR1 SGHDN and CDR2 FVKESK. The CDR3 extends over 13 amino acids. Trimming stripped 4 bases from V and 4 bases from J, with 7 bases between. Concerning this clone itself: This CDR3 is also generated by other DNA sequences in the sample.

The assay was immunoSEQ multiplex PCR, and TCRdb's table has in-frame clones only and misses some. The sample includes roughly 92,000 clones, about 86% seen only once; the top ten take around 1.3%. Sample: blood. The chain has TRBV14 and TRBJ1-4; D is unresolved. This clonotype originated in a woman in her 50s in good health. The CDR3 bases are TGTGCCAGCAGCCGTAGCTATAATGAAAAACTGTTTTTT. This codes for CASSRSYNEKLFF.